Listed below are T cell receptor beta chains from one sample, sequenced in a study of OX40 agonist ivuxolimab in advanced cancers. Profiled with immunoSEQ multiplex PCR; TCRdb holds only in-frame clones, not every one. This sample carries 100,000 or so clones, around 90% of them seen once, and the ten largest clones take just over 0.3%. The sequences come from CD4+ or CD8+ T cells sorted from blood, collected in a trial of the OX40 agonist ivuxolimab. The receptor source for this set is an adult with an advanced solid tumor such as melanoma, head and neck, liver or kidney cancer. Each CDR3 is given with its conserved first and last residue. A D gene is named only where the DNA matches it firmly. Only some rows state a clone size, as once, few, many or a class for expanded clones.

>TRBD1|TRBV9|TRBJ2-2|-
TGTGCCAGCAGCGTACGACCAGGGGGTTCAGGGACCGGGGAGCTGTTTTTT
CASSVRPGGSGTGELFF
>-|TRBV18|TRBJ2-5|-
TGTGCCAGCTCACCACAACCCAGGGCGGAGACCCAGTACTTC
CASSPQPRAETQYF
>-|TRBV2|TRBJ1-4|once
TGTGCCAGCAGTGAACAGGGTAGCAATGAAAAACTGTTTTTT
CASSEQGSNEKLFF
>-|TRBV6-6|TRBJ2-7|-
TGTGCCAGCAGCCCGAGTGTAGTACGGGGTTACGAGCAGTACTTC
CASSPSVVRGYEQYF
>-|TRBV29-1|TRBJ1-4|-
TGCAGCGTGCGACAGCCGGGAGAAAAACTGTTTTTT
CSVRQPGEKLFF
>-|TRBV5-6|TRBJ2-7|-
TGTGCCAGCAGCTTTCGGGGAAACTACGAGCAGTACTTC
CASSFRGNYEQYF
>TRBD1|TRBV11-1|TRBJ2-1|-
TGTGCCAGCAGCTCTCTGGACAGGGTGGGCAATGAGCAGTTCTTC
CASSSLDRVGNEQFF
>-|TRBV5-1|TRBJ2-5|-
TGCGCCAGCAGCCCGGGGGACTTAGAGACCCAGTACTTC
CASSPGDLETQYF
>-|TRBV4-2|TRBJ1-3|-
TGTGCCAGCAGCCCAGAAGGTGGCAGGGCCCTCTCTGGAAACACCATATATTTT
CASSPEGGRALSGNTIYF
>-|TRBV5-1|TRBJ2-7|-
TGCGCCAGCAGCTTGGACGGGGTCCCCTACGAGCAGTACTTC
CASSLDGVPYEQYF
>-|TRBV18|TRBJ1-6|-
TGTGCCAGCTCACCGGGAGGGAACAGTTCACCCCTCCACTTT
CASSPGGNSSPLHF
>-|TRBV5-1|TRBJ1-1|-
TGCGCCAGCAGCTTGAGGCAGGGTGGTCTAGGGACTGAAGCTTTCTTT
CASSLRQGGLGTEAFF
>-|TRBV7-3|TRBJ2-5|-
TGTGCCAGCAGCCCCGTTCCCCAAGAGACCCAGTACTTC
CASSPVPQETQYF
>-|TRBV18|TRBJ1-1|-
TGTGCCAGCTCACCACCCCGGCGACGCGCTGAAGCTTTCTTT
CASSPPRRRAEAFF
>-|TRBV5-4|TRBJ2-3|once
TGTGCCAGCAGCTTGGCCGGGACCGCAGATACGCAGTATTTT
CASSLAGTADTQYF
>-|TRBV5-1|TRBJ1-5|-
TGCGCCAGCAGCTTGGAACCATATAGCAATCAGCCCCAGCATTTT
CASSLEPYSNQPQHF
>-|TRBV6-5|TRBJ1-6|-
TGTGCCAGCACCCCGGGCCCCTGGGGATCACCCCTCCACTTT
CASTPGPWGSPLHF
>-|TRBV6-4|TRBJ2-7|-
TGTGCCAGCAGTGACTACTCCTACGAGCAGTACTTC
CASSDYSYEQYF
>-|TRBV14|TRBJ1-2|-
TGTGCCAGCAGCCAAGAACTCCTTACAGGGAATGGCTACACCTTC
CASSQELLTGNGYTF
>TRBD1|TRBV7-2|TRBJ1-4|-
TGTGCCAGCAGCGGTAGGACAGGGCGGGGTGAAAAACTGTTTTTT
CASSGRTGRGEKLFF
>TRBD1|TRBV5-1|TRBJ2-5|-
TGCGCCAGCAGCTTGTTCGGGACAGGAGGGTCTTCGGAGACCCAGTACTTC
CASSLFGTGGSSETQYF
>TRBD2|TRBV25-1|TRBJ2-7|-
TGTGCCAGCAGTTTTTCTCTAGCGGGTACCTACGAGCAGTACTTC
CASSFSLAGTYEQYF
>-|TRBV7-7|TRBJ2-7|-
TGTGCCAGCAGCTTCCAGGGGATTTCCTACGAGCAGTACTTC
CASSFQGISYEQYF
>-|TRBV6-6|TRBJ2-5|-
TGTGCCAGCAGATCCTCGCAGGGGGGGATGGAGACCCAGTACTTC
CASRSSQGGMETQYF
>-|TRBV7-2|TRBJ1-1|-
TGTGCCAGCAGCTTAGCCCTGGCAGGGTTGAACACTGAAGCTTTCTTT
CASSLALAGLNTEAFF